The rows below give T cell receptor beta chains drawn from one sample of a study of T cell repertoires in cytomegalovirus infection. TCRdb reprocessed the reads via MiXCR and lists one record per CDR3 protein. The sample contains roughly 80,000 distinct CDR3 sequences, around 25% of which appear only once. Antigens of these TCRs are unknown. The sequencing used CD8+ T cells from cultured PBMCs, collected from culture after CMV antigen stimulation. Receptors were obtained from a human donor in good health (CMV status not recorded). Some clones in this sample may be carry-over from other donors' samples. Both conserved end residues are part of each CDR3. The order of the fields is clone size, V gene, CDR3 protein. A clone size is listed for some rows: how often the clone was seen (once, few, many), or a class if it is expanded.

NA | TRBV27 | CASSFNTANTEAFF
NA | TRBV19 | CASTVDRGLMNTEAFF
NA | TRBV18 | CASTGLAGVDTQYF
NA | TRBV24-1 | CATSEPGTGYSPLGDEQFF
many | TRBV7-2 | CASRVGGGGSYEQYF
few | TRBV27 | CASRQGAATEAFF
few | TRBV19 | CATKTSQETQYF
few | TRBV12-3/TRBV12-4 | CASSPGAEGTGELFF
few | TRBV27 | CASSLGQNEQFF
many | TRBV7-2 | CASSLTAGGYPSTDTQYF
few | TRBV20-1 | CSAPAGTSGNEQFF
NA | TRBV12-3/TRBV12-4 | CASSLRVSYEQYF
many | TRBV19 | CASSTLTRAGTEAFF
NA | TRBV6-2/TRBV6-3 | CASRGSGTSGPNTQYF
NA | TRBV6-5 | CASSYVGYGNTEAFF
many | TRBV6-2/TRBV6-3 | CASSPTGAEAFF
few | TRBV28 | CASSPRLAGGRGAQYF
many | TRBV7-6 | CASSLVAEATNEKLFF
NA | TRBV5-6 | CAGRLRGQGSANYGYTF
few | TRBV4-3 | CASSQRRDSSYEQYF
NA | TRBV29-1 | CSARTGGETQYF
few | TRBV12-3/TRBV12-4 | CASREASGRASEQYF
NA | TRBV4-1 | CASSQALVQIYGYTF
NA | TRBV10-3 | CAISERLNTEAFF
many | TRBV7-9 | CASTLGSGNEQYF
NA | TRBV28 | CASSLGMGQHYEQYF
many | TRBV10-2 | CASDDTGQGNYGYTF
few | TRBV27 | CASSLSGIGTEAFF
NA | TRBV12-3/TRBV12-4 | CASRSGSYEQYF
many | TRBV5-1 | CASSPNHGSTDTQYF
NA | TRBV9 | CASSVADDRYTEAFF
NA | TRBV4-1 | CASNSEWISIHEQYF
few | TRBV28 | CASSDVRPREPQHF
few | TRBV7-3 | CASSEGALAGGTGELFF
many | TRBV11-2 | CASSLSPGGGQETQYF
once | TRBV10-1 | CVSISGSFVYEQYF
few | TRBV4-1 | CASSQEGYAGFAGNTIYF
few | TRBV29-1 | CSVIGRAEAFF
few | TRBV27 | CASRAGTSGSNEQFF
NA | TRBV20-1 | CSARGQGQFF
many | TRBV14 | CASSLGTSGGPDTQYF
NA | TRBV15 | CATREGSRGGELFF
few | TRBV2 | CASSADGYNEQFF
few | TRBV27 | CASRFGGGELFF
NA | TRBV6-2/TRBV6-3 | CASRLAGRTGELFF
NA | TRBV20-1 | CSAGPGQGFGGANVLTF
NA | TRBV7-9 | CASSSRQGLTDTQYF